This record covers a single TCR beta chain. The antigen remains unidentified. The sample is drawn from a study of identical twins. Findings and caveats of the study: Invariant T cells like MAIT and iNKT could partly confound the zero-insertion analyses. It was out-of-frame TCR alpha sharing in monozygotic twins that models underestimated.

CDR3 length equals 13 residues. The ends were cut back, 5 bases at V and 10 bases at J, with 15 bases in the middle. Germline V gene sequence: CDR1 MNHNY, CDR2 SVGAGI (reference sequence). Template switching added a universal primer site; cDNA carried unique molecular identifiers. Using its own MiXCR run on the 5' RACE reads, TCRdb lists one record per CDR3 protein. The sample includes 500,000 to 650,000 distinct CDR3 sequences, just over 7% of them seen just once. A further study also used this sample, focusing on yellow fever vaccine responses in identical twins. Turning to that study: Among the twins, the vaccine T cell response reportedly seemed partly convergent and partly personalized.

The clonotype comes from a woman aged 18-29 years in good health. The rearrangement joins TRBV6-6 to TRBJ2-1; D not certain. What was sequenced was PBMCs. This chain's CDR3 is CASSPQTPSEQFF. Written as DNA, the CDR3 is TGTGCCAGCAGTCCGCAGACTCCCAGCGAGCAGTTCTTC.